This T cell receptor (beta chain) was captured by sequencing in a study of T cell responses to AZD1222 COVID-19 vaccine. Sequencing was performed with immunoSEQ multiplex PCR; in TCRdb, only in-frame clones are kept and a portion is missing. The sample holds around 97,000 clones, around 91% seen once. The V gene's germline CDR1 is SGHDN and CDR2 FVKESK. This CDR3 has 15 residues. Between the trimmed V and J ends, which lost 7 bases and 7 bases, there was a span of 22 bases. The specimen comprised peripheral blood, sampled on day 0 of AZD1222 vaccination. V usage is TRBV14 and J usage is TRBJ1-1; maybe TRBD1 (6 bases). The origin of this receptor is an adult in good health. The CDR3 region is CASTQFGREGGEAFF. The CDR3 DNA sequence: TGTGCCAGCACCCAGTTCGGGAGGGAAGGGGGTGAAGCTTTCTTT. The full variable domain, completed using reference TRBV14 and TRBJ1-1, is EAGVTQFPSHSVIEKGQTVTLRCDPISGHDNLYWYRRVMGKEIKFLLHFVKESKQDESGMPNNRFLAERTGGTYSTLKVQPAELEDSGVYFCASTQFGREGGEAFFGQGTRLTVV.